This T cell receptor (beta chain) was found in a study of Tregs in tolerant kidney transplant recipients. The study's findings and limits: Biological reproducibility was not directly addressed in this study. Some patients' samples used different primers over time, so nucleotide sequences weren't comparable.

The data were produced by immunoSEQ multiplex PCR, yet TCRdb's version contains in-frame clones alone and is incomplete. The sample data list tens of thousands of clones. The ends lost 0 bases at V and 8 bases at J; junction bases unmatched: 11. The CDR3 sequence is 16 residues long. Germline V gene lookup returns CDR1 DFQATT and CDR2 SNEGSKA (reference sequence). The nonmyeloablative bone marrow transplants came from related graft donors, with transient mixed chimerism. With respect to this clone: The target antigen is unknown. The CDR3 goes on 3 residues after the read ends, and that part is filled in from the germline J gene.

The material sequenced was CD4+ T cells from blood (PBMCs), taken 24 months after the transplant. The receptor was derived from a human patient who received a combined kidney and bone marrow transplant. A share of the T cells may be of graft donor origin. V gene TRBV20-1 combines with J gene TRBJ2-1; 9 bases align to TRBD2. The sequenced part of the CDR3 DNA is TGCAGTGCTAGAGATCGGCTAGCGGGATCCGTATATGAG. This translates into CSARDRLAGSVYE. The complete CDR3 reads CSARDRLAGSVYEQFF.